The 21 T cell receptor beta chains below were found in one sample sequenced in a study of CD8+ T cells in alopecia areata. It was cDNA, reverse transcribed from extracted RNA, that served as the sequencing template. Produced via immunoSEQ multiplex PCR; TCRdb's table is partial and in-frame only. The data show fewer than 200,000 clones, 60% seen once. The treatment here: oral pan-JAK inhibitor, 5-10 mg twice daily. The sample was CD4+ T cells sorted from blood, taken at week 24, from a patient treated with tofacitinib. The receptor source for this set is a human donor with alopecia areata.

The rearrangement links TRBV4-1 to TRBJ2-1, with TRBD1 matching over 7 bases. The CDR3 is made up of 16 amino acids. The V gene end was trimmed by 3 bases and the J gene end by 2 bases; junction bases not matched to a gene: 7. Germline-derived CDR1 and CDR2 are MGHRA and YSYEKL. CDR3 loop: CASSHRTTGTYNEQFF. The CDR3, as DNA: TGCGCCAGCAGCCACCGTACGACAGGGACCTACAATGAGCAGTTCTTC.

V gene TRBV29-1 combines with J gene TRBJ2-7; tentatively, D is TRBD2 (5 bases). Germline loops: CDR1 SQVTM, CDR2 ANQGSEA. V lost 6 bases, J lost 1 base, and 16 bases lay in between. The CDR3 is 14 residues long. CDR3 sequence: CSVRTGSSSYEQYF. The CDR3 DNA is TGCAGCGTCAGAACGGGGTCTAGTTCCTACGAGCAGTACTTC.

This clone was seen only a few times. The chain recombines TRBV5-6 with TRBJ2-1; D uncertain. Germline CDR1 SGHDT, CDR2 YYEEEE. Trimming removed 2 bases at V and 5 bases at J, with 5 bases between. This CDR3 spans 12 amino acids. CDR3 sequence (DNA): TGTGCCAGCAGCTTATTCCACAATGAGCAGTTCTTC. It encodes CASSLFHNEQFF.

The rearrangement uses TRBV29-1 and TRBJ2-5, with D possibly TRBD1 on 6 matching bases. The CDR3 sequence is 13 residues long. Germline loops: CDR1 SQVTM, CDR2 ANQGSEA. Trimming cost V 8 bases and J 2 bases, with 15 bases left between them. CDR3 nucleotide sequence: TGCAGCCTTACCCGGGACACTCAAGAGACCCAGTACTTC. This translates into CSLTRDTQETQYF.

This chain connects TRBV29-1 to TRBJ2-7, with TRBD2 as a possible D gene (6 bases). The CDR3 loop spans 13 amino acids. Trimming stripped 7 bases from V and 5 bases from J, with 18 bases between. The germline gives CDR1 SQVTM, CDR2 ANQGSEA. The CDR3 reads CSAPSQEGHEQYF. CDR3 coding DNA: TGCAGCGCTCCCTCCCAGGAGGGCCACGAGCAGTACTTC.

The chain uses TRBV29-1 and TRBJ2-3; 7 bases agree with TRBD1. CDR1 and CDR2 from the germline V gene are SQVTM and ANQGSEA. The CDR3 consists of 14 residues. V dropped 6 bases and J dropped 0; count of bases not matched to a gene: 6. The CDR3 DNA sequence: TGCAGCGTCGGGACGGGACAGAGCACAGATACGCAGTATTTT. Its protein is CSVGTGQSTDTQYF.

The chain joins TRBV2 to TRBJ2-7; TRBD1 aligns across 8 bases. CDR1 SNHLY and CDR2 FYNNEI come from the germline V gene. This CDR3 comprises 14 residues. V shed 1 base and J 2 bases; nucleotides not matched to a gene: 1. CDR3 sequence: CASSEDRGAYEQYF. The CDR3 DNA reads TGTGCCAGCAGTGAAGACAGGGGGGCCTACGAGCAGTACTTC.

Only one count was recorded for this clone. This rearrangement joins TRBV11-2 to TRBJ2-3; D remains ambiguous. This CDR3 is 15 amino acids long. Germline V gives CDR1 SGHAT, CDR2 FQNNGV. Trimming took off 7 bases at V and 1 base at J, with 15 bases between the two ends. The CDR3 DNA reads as TGTGCCAGCAACACCGGAGCTTGGGGCACAGATACGCAGTATTTT. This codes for CASNTGAWGTDTQYF. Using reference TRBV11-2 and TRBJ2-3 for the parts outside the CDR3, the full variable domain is EAGVAQSPRYKIIEKRQSVAFWCNPISGHATLYWYQQILGQGPKLLIQFQNNGVVDDSQLPKDRFSAERLKGVDSTLKIQPAKLEDSAVYLCASNTGAWGTDTQYFGPGTRLTVL.

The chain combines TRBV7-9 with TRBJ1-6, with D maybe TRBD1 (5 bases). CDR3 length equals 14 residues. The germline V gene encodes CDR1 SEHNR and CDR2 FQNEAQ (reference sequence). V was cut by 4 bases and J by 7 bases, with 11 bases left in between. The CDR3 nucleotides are TGTGCCAGCAGCTGGCAGGGAGGGAATTCACCCCTCCACTTT. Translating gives CASSWQGGNSPLHF. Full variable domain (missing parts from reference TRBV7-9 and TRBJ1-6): DTGVSQNPRHKITKRGQNVTFRCDPISEHNRLYWYRQTLGQGPEFLTYFQNEAQLEKSRLLSDRFSAERPKGSFSTLEIQRTEQGDSAMYLCASSWQGGNSPLHFGNGTRLTVT.

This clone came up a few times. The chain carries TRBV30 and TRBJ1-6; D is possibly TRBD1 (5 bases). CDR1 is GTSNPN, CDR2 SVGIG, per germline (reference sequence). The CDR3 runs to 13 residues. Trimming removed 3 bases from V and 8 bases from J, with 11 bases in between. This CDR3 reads CAWRGLGDSPLHF. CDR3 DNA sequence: TGTGCCTGGAGAGGCCTGGGGGATTCACCCCTCCACTTT.

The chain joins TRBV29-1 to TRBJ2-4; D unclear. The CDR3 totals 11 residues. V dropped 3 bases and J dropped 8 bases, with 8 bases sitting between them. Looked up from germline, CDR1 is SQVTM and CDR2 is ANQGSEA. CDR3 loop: CSVDLGYIQYF. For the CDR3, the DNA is TGCAGCGTTGACCTGGGTTACATTCAGTACTTC. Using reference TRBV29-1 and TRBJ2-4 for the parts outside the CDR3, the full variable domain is SAVISQKPSRDICQRGTSLTIQCQVDSQVTMMFWYRQQPGQSLTLIATANQGSEATYESGFVIDKFPISRPNLTFSTLTVSNMSPEDSSIYLCSVDLGYIQYFGAGTRLSVL.

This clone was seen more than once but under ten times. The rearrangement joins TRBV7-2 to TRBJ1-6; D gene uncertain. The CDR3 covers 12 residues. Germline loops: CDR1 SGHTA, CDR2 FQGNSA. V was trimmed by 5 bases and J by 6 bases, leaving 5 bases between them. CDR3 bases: TGTGCCAGCAGCAGGATTAATTCACCCCTCCACTTT. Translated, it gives CASSRINSPLHF.

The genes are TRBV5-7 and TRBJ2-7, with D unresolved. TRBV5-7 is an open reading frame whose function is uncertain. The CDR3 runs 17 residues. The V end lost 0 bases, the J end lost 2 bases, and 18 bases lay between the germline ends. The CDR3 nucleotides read TGTGCCAGCAGCTTGGTGTGTCCGGGCAGAATGCCCTACGAGCAGTACTTC. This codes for CASSLVCPGRMPYEQYF.

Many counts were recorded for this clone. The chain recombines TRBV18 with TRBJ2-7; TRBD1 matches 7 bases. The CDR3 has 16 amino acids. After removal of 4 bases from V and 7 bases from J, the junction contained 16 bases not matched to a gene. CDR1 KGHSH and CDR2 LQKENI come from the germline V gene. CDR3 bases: TGTGCCAGCTCACGCCTCCAGGGGGACCGAGCCTTGGAGCAGTACTTC. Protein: CASSRLQGDRALEQYF.

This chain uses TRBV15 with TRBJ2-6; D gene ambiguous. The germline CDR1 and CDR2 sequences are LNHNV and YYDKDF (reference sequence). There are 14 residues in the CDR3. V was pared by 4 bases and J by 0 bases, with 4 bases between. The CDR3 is CATSIPSGANVLTF. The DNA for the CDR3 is TGTGCCACCAGCATCCCCTCTGGGGCCAACGTCCTGACTTTC.

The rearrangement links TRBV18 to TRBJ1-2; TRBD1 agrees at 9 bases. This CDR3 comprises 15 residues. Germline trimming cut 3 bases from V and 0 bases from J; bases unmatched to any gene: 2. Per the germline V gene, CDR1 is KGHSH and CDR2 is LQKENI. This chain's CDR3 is CASSPTGGSNYGYTF. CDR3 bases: TGTGCCAGCTCACCTACAGGGGGCTCTAACTATGGCTACACCTTC.

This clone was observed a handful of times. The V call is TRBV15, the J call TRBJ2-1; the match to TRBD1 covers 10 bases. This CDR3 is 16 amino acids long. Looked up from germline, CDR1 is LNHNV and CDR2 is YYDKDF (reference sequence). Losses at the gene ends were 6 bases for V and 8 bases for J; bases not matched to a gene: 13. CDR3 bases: TGTGCCACCAGTGACAGCGGACAGGGGGACAGGGATGAGCAGTTCTTC. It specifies CATSDSGQGDRDEQFF. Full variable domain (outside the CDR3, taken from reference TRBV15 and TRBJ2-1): DAMVIQNPRYQVTQFGKPVTLSCSQTLNHNVMYWYQQKSSQAPKLLFHYYDKDFNNEADTPDNFQSRRPNTSFCFLDIRSPGLGDTAMYLCATSDSGQGDRDEQFFGPGTRLTVL.

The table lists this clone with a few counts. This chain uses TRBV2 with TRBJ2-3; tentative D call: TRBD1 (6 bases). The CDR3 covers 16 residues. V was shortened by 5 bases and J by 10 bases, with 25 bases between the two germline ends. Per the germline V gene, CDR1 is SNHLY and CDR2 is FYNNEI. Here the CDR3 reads CASSSPDRKTYRAQYF. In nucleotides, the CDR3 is TGTGCCAGCAGTAGCCCCGACAGGAAAACATACCGGGCGCAGTATTTT.

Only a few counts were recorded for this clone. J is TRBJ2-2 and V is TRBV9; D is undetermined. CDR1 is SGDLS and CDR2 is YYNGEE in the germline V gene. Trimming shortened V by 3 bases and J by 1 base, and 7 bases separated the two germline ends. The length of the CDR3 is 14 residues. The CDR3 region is CASSGPGNTGELFF. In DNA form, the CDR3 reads TGTGCCAGCAGCGGCCCTGGGAACACCGGGGAGCTGTTTTTT.

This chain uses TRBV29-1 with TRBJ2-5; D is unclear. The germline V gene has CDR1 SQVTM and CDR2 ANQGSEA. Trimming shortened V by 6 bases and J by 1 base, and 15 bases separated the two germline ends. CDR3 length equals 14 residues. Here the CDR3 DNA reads TGCAGCGTAGCCTCGACGGCCCGCCAAGAGACCCAGTACTTC. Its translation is CSVASTARQETQYF. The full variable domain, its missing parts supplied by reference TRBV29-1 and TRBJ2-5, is SAVISQKPSRDICQRGTSLTIQCQVDSQVTMMFWYRQQPGQSLTLIATANQGSEATYESGFVIDKFPISRPNLTFSTLTVSNMSPEDSSIYLCSVASTARQETQYFGPGTRLLVL.

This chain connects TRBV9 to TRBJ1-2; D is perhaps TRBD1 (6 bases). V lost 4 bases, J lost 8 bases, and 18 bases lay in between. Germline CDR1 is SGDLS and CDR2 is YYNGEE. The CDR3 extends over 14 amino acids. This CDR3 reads CASSSQGGVFGYTF. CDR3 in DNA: TGTGCCAGCAGCTCCCAAGGGGGGGTGTTCGGCTACACCTTC. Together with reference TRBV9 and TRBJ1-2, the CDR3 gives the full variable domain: DSGVTQTPKHLITATGQRVTLRCSPRSGDLSVYWYQQSLDQGLQFLIQYYNGEERAKGNILERFSAQQFPDLHSELNLSSLELGDSALYFCASSSQGGVFGYTFGSGTRLTVV.